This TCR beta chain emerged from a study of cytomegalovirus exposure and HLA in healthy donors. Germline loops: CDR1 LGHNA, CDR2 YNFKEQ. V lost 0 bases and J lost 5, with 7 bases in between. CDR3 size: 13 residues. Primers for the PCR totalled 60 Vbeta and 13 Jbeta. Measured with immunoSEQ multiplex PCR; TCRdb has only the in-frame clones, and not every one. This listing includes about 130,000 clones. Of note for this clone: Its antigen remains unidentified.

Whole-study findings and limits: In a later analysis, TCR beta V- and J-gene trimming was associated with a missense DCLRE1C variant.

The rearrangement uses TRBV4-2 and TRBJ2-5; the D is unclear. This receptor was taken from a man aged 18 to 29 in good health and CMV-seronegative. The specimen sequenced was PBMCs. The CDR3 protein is CASSQENAETQYF. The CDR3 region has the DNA TGTGCCAGCAGCCAAGAGAACGCGGAGACCCAGTACTTC.